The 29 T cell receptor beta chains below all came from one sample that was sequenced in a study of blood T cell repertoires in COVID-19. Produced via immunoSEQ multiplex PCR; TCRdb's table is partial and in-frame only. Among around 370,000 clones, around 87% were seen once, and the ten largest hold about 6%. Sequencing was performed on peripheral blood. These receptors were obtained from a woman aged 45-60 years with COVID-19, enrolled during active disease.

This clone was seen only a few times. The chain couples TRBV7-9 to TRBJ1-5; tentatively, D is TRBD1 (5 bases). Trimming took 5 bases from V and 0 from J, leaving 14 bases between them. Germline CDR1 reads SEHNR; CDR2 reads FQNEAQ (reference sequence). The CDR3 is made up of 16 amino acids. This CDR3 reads CASSPNPGGSNQPQHF. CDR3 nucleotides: TGTGCCAGCAGCCCGAACCCCGGGGGTAGCAATCAGCCCCAGCATTTT.

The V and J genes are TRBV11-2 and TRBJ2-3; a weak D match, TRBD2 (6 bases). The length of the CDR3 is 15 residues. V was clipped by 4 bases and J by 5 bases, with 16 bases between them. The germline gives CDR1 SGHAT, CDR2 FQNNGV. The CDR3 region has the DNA TGTGCCAGCAGCTCGCGGACTATGATTCTAGATACGCAGTATTTT. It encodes CASSSRTMILDTQYF.

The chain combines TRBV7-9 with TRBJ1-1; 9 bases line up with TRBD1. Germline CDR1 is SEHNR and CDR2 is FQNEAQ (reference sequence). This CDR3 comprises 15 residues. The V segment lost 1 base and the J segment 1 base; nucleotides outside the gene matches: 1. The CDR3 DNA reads TGTGCCAGCAGCTTAGGGGGACAGGGGAACACTGAAGCTTTCTTT. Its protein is CASSLGGQGNTEAFF. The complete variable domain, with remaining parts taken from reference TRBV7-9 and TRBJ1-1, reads DTGVSQNPRHKITKRGQNVTFRCDPISEHNRLYWYRQTLGQGPEFLTYFQNEAQLEKSRLLSDRFSAERPKGSFSTLEIQRTEQGDSAMYLCASSLGGQGNTEAFFGQGTRLTVV.

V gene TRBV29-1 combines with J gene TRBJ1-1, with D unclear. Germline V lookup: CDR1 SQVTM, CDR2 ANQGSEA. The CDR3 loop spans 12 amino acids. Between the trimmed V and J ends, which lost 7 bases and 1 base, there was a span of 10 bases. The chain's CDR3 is CSAWAWNTEAFF. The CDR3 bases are TGCAGCGCCTGGGCCTGGAACACTGAAGCTTTCTTT.

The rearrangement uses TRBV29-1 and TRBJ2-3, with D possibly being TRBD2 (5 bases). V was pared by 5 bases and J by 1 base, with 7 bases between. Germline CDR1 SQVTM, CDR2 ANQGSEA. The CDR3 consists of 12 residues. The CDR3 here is CSVHSGTDTQYF. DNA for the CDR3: TGCAGCGTTCATAGCGGCACAGATACGCAGTATTTT.

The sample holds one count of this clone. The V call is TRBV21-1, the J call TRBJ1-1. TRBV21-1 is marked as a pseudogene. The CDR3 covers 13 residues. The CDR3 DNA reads TGTGCCAGCGGCCAGCAAGGAGGCGTTGAAGCTTTCTTT. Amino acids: CASGQQGGVEAFF.

This chain's CDR3 is CAISYDSLYNSPLHF. CDR3 DNA sequence: TGTGCCATCAGCTATGACAGCCTATATAATTCACCCCTCCACTTT. This chain joins TRBV10-3 and TRBJ1-6, with a tentative D call TRBD1 (5 bases). The CDR3 extends over 15 amino acids. Germline V gene data show CDR1 as ENHRY and CDR2 as SYGVKD. V lost 6 bases, J lost 4 bases, and 13 bases lay in between.

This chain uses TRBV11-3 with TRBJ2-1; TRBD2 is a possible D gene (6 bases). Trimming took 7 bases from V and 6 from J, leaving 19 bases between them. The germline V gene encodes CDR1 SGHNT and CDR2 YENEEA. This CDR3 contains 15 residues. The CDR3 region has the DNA TGTGCCAGCACCCTGGTACAGCCGGGGGTCAATGAGCAGTTCTTC. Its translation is CASTLVQPGVNEQFF.

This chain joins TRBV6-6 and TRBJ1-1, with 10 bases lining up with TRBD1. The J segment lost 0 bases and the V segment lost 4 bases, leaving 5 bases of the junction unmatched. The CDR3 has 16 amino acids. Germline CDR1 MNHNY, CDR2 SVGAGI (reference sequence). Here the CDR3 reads CASSSTGGLMNTEAFF. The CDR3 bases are TGTGCCAGCAGTTCGACAGGGGGCCTCATGAACACTGAAGCTTTCTTT.

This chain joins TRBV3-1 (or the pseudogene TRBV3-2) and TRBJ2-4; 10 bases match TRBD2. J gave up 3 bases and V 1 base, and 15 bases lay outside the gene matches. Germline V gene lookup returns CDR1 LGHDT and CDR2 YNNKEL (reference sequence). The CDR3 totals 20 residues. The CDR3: CASSQVPRGAGGLSKNIQYF. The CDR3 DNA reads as TGTGCCAGCAGCCAAGTCCCCCGGGGAGCGGGAGGGCTGAGCAAAAACATTCAGTACTTC.

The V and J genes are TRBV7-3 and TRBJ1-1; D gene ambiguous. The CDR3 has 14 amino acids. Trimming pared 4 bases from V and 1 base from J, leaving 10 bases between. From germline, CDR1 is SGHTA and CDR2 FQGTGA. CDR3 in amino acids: CASSSSSQNTEAFF. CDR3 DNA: TGTGCCAGCAGCTCAAGCTCCCAGAACACTGAAGCTTTCTTT.

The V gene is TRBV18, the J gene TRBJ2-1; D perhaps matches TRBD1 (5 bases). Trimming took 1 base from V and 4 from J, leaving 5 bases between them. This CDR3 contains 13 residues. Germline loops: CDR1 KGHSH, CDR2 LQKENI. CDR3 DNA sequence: TGTGCCAGCTCACCACAGGGGTACAATGAGCAGTTCTTC. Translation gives CASSPQGYNEQFF.

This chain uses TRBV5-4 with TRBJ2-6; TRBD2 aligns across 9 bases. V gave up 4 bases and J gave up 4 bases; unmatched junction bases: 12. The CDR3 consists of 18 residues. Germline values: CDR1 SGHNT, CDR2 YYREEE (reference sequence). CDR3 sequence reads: CASSPGLAGVPGANVLTF. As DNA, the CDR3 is TGTGCCAGCAGCCCCGGATTAGCGGGAGTCCCCGGGGCCAACGTCCTGACTTTC.

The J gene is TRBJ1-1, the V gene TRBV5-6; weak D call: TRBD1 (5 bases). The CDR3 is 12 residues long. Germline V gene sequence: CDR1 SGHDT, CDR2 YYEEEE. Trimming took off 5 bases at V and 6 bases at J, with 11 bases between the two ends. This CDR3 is CASRTVSAEAFF. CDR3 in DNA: TGTGCCAGCAGGACAGTATCAGCTGAAGCTTTCTTT.

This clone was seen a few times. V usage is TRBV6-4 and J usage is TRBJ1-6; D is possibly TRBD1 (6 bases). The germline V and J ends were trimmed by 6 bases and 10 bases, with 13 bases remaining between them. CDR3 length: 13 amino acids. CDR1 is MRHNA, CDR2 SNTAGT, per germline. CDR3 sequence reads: CASSANGGSPLHF. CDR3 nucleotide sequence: TGTGCCAGCAGCGCAAATGGGGGCTCACCCCTCCACTTT.

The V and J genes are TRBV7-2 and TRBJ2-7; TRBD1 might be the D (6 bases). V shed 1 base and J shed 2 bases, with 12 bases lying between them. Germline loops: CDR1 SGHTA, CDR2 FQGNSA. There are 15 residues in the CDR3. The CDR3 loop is CASSLGPGDTYEQYF. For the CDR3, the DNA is TGTGCCAGCAGCTTAGGGCCCGGGGACACCTACGAGCAGTACTTC.

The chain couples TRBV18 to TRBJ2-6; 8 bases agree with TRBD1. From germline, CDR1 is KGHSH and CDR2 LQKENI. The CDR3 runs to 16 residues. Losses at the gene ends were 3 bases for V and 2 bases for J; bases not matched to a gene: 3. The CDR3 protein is CASSPGQVPGANVLTF. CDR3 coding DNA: TGTGCCAGCTCACCGGGACAGGTCCCTGGGGCCAACGTCCTGACTTTC.

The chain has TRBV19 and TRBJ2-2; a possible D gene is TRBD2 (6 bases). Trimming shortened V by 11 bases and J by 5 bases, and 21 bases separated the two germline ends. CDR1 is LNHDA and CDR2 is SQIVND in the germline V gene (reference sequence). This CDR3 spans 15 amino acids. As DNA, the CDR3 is TGTGCCGTAAGGGGACTCATGGGAGGTACCGGGGAGCTGTTTTTT. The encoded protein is CAVRGLMGGTGELFF.

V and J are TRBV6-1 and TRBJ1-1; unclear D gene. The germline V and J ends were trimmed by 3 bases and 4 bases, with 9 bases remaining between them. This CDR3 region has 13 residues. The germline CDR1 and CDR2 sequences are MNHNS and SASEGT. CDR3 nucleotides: TGTGCCAGCAGTGATCCGGGTCCCACTGAAGCTTTCTTT. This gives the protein CASSDPGPTEAFF.

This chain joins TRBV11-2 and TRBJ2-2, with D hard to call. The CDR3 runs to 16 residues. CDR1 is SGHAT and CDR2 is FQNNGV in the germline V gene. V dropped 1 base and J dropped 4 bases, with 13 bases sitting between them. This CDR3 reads CASSLGARLGTGELFF. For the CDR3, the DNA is TGTGCCAGCAGCTTAGGGGCCAGGCTGGGCACCGGGGAGCTGTTTTTT.

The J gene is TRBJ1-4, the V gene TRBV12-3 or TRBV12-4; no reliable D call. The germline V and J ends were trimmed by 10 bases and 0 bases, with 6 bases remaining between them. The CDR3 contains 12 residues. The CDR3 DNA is TGTGCCACACAGACAACTAATGAAAAACTGTTTTTT. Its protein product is CATQTTNEKLFF.

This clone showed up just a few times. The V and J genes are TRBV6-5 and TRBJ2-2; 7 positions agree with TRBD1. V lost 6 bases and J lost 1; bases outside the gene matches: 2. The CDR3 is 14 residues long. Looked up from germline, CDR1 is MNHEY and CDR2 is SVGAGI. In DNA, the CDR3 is TGTGCCAGCAGGGGACAGAAGAACACCGGGGAGCTGTTTTTT. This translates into CASRGQKNTGELFF.

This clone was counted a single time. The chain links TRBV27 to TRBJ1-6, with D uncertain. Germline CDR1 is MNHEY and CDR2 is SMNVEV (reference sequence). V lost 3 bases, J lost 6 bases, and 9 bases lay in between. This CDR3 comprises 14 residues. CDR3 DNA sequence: TGTGCCAGCAGTTTCGACCGACTTAATTCACCCCTCCACTTT. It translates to CASSFDRLNSPLHF.

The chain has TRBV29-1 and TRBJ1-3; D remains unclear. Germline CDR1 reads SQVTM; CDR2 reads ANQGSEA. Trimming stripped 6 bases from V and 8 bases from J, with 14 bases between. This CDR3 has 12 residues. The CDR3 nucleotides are TGCAGCGTAACAATCACCGGGGACACCATATATTTT. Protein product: CSVTITGDTIYF.

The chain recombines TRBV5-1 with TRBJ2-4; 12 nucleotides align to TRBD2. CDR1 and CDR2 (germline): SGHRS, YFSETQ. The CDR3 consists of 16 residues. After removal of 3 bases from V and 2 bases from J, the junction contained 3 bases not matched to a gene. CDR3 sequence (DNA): TGCGCCAGCAGCTGGACTAGCGGGATTTCCAAAAACATTCAGTACTTC. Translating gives CASSWTSGISKNIQYF.

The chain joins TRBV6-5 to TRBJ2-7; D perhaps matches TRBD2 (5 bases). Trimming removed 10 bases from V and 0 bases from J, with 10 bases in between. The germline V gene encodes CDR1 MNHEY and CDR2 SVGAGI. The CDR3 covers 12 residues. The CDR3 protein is CATRGNSYEQYF. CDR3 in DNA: TGTGCCACCCGAGGGAACTCCTACGAGCAGTACTTC.

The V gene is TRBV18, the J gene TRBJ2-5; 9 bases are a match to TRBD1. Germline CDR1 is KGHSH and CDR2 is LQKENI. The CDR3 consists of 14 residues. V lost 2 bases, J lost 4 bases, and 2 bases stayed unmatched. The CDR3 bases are TGTGCCAGCTCACCAAGGACAGGGGTAGAGACCCAGTACTTC. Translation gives CASSPRTGVETQYF.

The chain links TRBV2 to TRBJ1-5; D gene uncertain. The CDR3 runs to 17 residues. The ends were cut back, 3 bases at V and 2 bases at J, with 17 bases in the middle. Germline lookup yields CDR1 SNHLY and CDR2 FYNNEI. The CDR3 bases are TGTGCCAGCAGTGAGCTGGCGACTCGCCCTGGCAATCAGCCCCAGCATTTT. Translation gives CASSELATRPGNQPQHF.

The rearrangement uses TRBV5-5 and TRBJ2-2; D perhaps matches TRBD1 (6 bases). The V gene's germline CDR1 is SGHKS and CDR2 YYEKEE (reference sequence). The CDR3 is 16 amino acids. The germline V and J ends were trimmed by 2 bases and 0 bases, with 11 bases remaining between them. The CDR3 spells CASSFGRGANTGELFF. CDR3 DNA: TGTGCCAGCAGCTTCGGCAGGGGCGCGAACACCGGGGAGCTGTTTTTT. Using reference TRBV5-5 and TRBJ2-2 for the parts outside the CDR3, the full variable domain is DAGVTQSPTHLIKTRGQQVTLRCSPISGHKSVSWYQQVLGQGPQFIFQYYEKEERGRGNFPDRFSARQFPNYSSELNVNALLLGDSALYLCASSFGRGANTGELFFGEGSRLTVL.